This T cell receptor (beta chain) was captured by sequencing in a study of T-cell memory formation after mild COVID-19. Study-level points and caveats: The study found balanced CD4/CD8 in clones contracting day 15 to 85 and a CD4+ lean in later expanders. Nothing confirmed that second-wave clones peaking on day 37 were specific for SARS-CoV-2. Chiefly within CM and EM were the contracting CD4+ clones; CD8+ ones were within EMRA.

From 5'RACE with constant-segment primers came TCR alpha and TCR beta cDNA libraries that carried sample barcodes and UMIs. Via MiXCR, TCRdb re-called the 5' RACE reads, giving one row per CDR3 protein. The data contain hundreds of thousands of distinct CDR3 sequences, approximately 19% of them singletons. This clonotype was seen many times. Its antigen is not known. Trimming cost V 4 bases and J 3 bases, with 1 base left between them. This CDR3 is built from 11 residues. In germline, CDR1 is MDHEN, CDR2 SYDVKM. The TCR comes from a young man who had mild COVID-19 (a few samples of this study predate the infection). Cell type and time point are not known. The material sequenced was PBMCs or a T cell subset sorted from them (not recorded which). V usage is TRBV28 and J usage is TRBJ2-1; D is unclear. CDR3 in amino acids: CASSYYNEQFF. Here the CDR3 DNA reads TGTGCCAGCAGTTACTACAATGAGCAGTTCTTC. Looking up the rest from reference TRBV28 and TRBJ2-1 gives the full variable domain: DVKVTQSSRYLVKRTGEKVFLECVQDMDHENMFWYRQDPGLGLRLIYFSYDVKMKEKGDIPEGYSVSREKKERFSLILESASTNQTSMYLCASSYYNEQFFGPGTRLTVL.